This T cell receptor beta chain was identified during a study of blood T cell repertoires in COVID-19. CDR3 length equals 17 residues. How the authors handled the data: Quantification of nucleated cells was approximated via reference gene primer amplification. Only in-frame clones appear in the TCRdb table, and some are missing; sequencing was by immunoSEQ multiplex PCR. D and trimming come from the DNA, and the V and J calls and clone size come from that table. The profile shows about 120,000 clones, approximately 87% of them singletons. Sequencing input: peripheral blood. The source is an older woman with acute or convalescent COVID-19. The rearrangement links TRBV12-2 to TRBJ2-3; TRBD2 is the table's D call and was not checked against the DNA. TRBV12-2 is classified as a pseudogene. The CDR3 DNA reads as TGTGCCCCGGGGGGGTTAGCGGGCAATACTAGCACAGATACGCAGTATTTT. This sequence encodes CAPGGLAGNTSTDTQYF.